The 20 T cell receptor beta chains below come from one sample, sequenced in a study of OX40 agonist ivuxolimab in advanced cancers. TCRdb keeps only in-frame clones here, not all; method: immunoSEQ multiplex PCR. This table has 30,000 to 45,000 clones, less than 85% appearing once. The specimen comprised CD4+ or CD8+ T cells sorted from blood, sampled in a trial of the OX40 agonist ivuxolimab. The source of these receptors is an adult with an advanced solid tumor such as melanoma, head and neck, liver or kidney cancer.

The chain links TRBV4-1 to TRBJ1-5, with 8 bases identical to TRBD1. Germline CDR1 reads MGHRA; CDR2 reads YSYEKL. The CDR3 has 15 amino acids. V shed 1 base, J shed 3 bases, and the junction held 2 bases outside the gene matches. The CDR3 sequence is CASSQGDRNNQPQHF. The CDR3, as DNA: TGCGCCAGCAGCCAAGGGGACAGGAACAATCAGCCCCAGCATTTT.

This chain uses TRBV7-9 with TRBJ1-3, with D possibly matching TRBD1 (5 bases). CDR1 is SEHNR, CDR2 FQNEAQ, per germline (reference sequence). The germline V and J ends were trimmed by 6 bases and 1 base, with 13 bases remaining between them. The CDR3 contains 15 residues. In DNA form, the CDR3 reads TGTGCCAGCAGAGAGGGACCAGGGTCTGGAAACACCATATATTTT. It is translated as CASREGPGSGNTIYF.

In nucleotides, the CDR3 is TGTGCCAGCAGCCTAGCGGGGGGTTACAATGAGCAGTTCTTC. Its protein is CASSLAGGYNEQFF. The V and J genes are TRBV9 and TRBJ2-1, with 11 bases identical to TRBD2. V lost 4 bases, J lost 4 bases, and 1 base stayed unmatched. The germline V gene encodes CDR1 SGDLS and CDR2 YYNGEE. This CDR3 has 14 residues.

CDR3 sequence: CASSPIRQPSSYEQYF. CDR3 nucleotide sequence: TGTGCCAGCAGCCCCATCAGGCAGCCCAGCTCCTACGAGCAGTACTTC. The chain has TRBV7-2 and TRBJ2-7; D gene uncertain. Trimming took off 5 bases at V and 0 bases at J, with 17 bases between the two ends. This CDR3 is built from 16 residues. Germline CDR1 and CDR2: SGHTA and FQGNSA.

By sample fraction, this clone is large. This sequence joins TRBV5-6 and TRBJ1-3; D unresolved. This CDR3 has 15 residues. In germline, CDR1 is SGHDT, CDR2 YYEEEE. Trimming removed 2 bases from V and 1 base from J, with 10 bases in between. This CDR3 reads CASSFTGASGNTIYF. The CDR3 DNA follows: TGTGCCAGCAGCTTCACGGGAGCTTCTGGAAACACCATATATTTT.

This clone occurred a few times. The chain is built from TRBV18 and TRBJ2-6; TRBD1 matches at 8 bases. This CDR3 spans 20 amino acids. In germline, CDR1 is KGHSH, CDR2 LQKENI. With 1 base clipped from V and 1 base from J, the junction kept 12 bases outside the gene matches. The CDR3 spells CASSPRRTGYRQSGANVLTF. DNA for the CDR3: TGTGCCAGCTCACCACGACGGACAGGGTATCGCCAATCTGGGGCCAACGTCCTGACTTTC.

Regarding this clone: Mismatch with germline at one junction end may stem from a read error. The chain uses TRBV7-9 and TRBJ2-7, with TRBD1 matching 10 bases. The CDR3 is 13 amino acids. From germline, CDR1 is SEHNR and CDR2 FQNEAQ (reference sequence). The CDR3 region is CASSLAGDRGSDF. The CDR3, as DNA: TGTGCCAGCAGCTTAGCAGGGGACAGGGGTTCGGACTTC. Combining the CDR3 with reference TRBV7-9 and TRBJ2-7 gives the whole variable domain DTGVSQNPRHKITKRGQNVTFRCDPISEHNRLYWYRQTLGQGPEFLTYFQNEAQLEKSRLLSDRFSAERPKGSFSTLEIQRTEQGDSAMYLCASSLAGDRGSDFGPGTRLTVT.

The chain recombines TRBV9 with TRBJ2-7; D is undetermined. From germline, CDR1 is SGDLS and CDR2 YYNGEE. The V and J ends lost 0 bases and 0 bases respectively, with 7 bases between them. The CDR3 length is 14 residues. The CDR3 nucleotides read TGTGCCAGCAGCGTAGACCTGTTCTCCTACGAGCAGTACTTC. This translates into CASSVDLFSYEQYF.

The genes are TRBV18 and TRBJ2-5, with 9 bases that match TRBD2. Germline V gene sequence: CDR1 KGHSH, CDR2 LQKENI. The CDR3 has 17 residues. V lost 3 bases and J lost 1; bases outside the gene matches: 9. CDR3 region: CASSPQPLTSGQETQYF. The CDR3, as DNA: TGTGCCAGCTCACCTCAACCCTTGACTAGCGGCCAAGAGACCCAGTACTTC. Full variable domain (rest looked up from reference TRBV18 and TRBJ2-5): NAGVMQNPRHLVRRRGQEARLRCSPMKGHSHVYWYRQLPEEGLKFMVYLQKENIIDESGMPKERFSAEFPKEGPSILRIQQVVRGDSAAYFCASSPQPLTSGQETQYFGPGTRLLVL.

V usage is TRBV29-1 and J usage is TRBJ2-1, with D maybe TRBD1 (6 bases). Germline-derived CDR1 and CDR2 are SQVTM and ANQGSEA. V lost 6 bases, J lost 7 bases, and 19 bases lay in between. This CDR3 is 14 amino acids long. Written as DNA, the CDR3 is TGCAGCGTGAGCGGTGTGGGGGCAGATAATGAGCAGTTCTTC. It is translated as CSVSGVGADNEQFF.

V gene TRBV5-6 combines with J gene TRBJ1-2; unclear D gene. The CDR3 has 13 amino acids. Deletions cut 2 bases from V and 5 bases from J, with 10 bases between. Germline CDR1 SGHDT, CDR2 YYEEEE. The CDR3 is CASSFGRGYGYTF. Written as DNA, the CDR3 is TGTGCCAGCAGCTTTGGACGGGGTTATGGCTACACCTTC.

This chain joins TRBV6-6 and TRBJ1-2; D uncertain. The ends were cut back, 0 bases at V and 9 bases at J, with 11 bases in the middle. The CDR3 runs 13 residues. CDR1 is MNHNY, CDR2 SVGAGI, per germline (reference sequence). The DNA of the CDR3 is TGTGCCAGCAGTTACTCCCGTAAAGAGAGCTACACCTTC. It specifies CASSYSRKESYTF.

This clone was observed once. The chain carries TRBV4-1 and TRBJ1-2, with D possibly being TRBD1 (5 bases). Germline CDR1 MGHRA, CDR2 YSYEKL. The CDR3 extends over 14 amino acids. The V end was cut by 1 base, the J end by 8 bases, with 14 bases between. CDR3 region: CASSQVSGKGGYTF. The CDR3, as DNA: TGCGCCAGCAGCCAAGTTTCAGGGAAGGGCGGCTACACCTTC.

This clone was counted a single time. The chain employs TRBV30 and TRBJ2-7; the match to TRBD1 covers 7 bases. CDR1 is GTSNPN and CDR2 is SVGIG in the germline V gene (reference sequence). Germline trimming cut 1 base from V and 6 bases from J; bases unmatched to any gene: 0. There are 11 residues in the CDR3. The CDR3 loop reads CAWSAGGEQYF. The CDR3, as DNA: TGTGCCTGGAGTGCAGGGGGCGAGCAGTACTTC.

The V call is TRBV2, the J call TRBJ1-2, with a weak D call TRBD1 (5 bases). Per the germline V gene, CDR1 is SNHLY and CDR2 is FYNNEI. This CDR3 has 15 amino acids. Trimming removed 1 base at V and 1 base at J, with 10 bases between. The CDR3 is CASSEVTQGNYGYTF. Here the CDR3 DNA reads TGTGCCAGCAGTGAAGTGACGCAGGGTAACTATGGCTACACCTTC.

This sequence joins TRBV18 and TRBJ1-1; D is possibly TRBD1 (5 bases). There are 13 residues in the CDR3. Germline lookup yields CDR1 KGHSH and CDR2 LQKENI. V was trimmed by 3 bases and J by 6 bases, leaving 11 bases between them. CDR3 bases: TGTGCCAGCTCACCTGCAGGGTTTGCTGAAGCTTTCTTT. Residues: CASSPAGFAEAFF.

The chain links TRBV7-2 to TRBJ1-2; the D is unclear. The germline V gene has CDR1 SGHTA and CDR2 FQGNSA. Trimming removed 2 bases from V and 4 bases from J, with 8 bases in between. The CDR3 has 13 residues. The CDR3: CASSLPQSYGYTF. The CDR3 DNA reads TGTGCCAGCAGCTTACCCCAGAGCTATGGCTACACCTTC.

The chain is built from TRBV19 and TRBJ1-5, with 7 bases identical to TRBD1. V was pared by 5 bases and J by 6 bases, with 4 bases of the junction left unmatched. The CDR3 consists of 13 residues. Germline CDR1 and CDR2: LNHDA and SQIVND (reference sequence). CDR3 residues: CASSAGGGQPQHF. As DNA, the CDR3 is TGTGCCAGTAGTGCAGGGGGTGGTCAGCCCCAGCATTTT.

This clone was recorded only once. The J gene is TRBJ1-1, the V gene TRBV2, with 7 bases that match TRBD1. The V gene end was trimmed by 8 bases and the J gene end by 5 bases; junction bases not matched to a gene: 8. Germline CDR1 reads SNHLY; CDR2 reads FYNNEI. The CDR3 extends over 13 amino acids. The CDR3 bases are TGTGCCAGCGGGAAGGGGGCTGGAACTGAAGCTTTCTTT. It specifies CASGKGAGTEAFF.

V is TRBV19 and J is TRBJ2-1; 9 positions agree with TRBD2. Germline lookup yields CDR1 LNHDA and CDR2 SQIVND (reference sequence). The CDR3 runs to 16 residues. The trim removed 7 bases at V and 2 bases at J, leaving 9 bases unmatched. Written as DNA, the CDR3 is TGTGCCAGTATCCCTCCCGGCGGGGGGGCCTACAATGAGCAGTTCTTC. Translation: CASIPPGGGAYNEQFF.